The 24 T cell receptor beta chains below were found in one sample sequenced in a study of CD8+CD57+ T cells in acquired aplastic anemia. The patients chosen for sequencing had shown expansion of CD8+CD57+ cells (detected by flow cytometry). Genomic DNA, serving as template, underwent TCR beta VDJ and CDR3 profiling. Each CDR3 protein gets one entry after TCRdb re-called the reads with MiXCR. This table holds approximately 260,000 distinct CDR3 sequences, 82% found once. The sample consisted of sorted CD4+, CD8+, or CD8+CD57+ T cells (not recorded which) from PBMCs. These receptors were taken from a human donor with aplastic anemia.

The rearrangement uses TRBV5-1 and TRBJ1-1; D unclear. The CDR3 is made up of 17 amino acids. V was trimmed by 4 bases and J by 0 bases, leaving 19 bases between them. Germline V gives CDR1 SGHRS, CDR2 YFSETQ. The CDR3 DNA reads as TGCGCCAGCAGCGAGGAGGACTATCCCCTGGTGAACACTGAAGCTTTCTTT. Translation: CASSEEDYPLVNTEAFF.

CDR3 nucleotides: TGTGCCAGCAGCGAAGCGGGGGGCGGGCGGGGGTACGAGCAGTACGTC. This encodes CASSEAGGGRGYEQYV. This chain joins TRBV7-2 and TRBJ2-7; 9 nucleotides match TRBD2. Germline CDR1 and CDR2: SGHTA and FQGNSA. J gave up 4 bases and V 5 bases, and 12 bases lay outside the gene matches. This CDR3 is built from 16 residues.

A note on this clonotype: The junction departs from germline at one end; a sequencing error may be responsible. The rearrangement uses TRBV7-8 and TRBJ2-3; a possible D gene is TRBD2 (6 bases). Germline V lookup: CDR1 SGHVS, CDR2 FQNEAQ. The CDR3 covers 14 residues. The DNA for the CDR3 is TGTGCCAGCAGGAGGGCGGAGGGTCCCACCCCTCCACATTTT. Amino acid sequence: CASRRAEGPTPPHF. The whole variable domain, remainder taken from reference TRBV7-8 and TRBJ2-3, is GAGVSQSPRYKVAKRGQDVALRCDPISGHVSLFWYQQALGQGPEFLTYFQNEAQLDKSGLPSDRFFAERPEGSVSTLKIQRTQQEDSAVYLCASRRAEGPTPPHFGPGTRLTVL.

The gene calls are TRBV7-2 and TRBJ2-1; no reliable D call. Germline V gene lookup returns CDR1 SGHTA and CDR2 FQGNSA. V was shortened by 2 bases and J by 10 bases, with 21 bases between the two germline ends. The CDR3 runs to 16 residues. DNA for the CDR3: TGTGCCAGCAGCTTACCGAGAAGCGCCGATACGCAGGAGCAGTTCTTC. This encodes CASSLPRSADTQEQFF.

In this sample, this clonotype turned up a few times. J is TRBJ2-1 and V is TRBV20-1; 8 nucleotides line up with TRBD2. From germline, CDR1 is DFQATT and CDR2 SNEGSKA (reference sequence). The CDR3 length is 13 residues. The V segment lost 3 bases and the J segment 7 bases; nucleotides outside the gene matches: 5. CDR3 sequence reads: CSASGGEINEQFF. The CDR3, as DNA: TGCAGTGCTAGCGGGGGGGAGATTAATGAGCAGTTCTTC.

This clonotype was picked up one time. CDR3 coding DNA: TGCGCCAGCAGCCTCCTTGTAACAGGGGACACTGAAGCTTTCTTT. Translating it yields CASSLLVTGDTEAFF. This chain joins TRBV5-1 and TRBJ1-1; TRBD1 matches 7 bases. J was trimmed by 3 bases and V by 4 bases; bases with no gene match: 9. Germline V gene lookup returns CDR1 SGHRS and CDR2 YFSETQ. The length of the CDR3 is 15 residues.

CDR3 sequence (DNA): TGTGCCAGCAGCCCCGGGACACGGGCCTACGAAGAGACGCAGTATTTT. It is translated as CASSPGTRAYEETQYF. The rearrangement joins TRBV14 to TRBJ2-3; D may be TRBD1 (6 bases). The CDR3 covers 16 residues. Germline V gives CDR1 SGHDN, CDR2 FVKESK. V lost 4 bases and J lost 9, with 23 bases in between.

A word on this clonotype: One junction end disagrees with the germline gene, perhaps due to a read error. The genes are TRBV11-3 and TRBJ2-3; no firm D call. Germline V gene sequence: CDR1 SGHNT, CDR2 YENEEA. The CDR3 totals 12 residues. The CDR3 loop is CASSVEPTTQYF. Here the CDR3 DNA reads TGTGCCAGCAGCGTAGAGCCAACTACGCAGTATTTT. The full variable domain, in which reference TRBV11-3 and TRBJ2-3 provide the parts outside the CDR3, is EAGVVQSPRYKIIEKKQPVAFWCNPISGHNTLYWYLQNLGQGPELLIRYENEEAVDDSQLPKDRFSAERLKGVDSTLKIQPAELGDSAVYLCASSVEPTTQYFGPGTRLTVL.

The count of this clonotype is one. Compared with germline, one end of the junction differs, possibly owing to a read error. The chain employs TRBV7-7 and TRBJ2-3; TRBD1 matches 7 bases. CDR1 is SSHAT and CDR2 is FNYEAQ in the germline V gene (reference sequence). The CDR3 is 15 amino acids. DNA for the CDR3: TGTGCTAGCACCCTCGGGGCAGGGGGAACCGATGCGCAGTATTTT. This translates into CASTLGAGGTDAQYF.

The rearrangement joins TRBV5-5 to TRBJ2-3, with unresolved D. Germline lookup yields CDR1 SGHKS and CDR2 YYEKEE (reference sequence). This CDR3 region has 13 residues. Trimming took off 7 bases at V and 4 bases at J, with 13 bases between the two ends. CDR3 in amino acids: CASGDESADTQYF. CDR3 DNA sequence: TGTGCCAGCGGCGACGAGAGCGCAGATACGCAGTATTTT.

The V and J genes are TRBV19 and TRBJ1-5; a weak D match, TRBD1 (6 bases). The J call may not be correct, given that the DNA end is closer to TRBJ2-3. Germline V CDR1 and CDR2: LNHDA, SQIVND (reference sequence). This CDR3 comprises 15 residues. The CDR3 loop is CASSILWGPGDTQYF. CDR3 coding DNA: TGTGCCAGTAGTATCCTTTGGGGGCCCGGTGATACGCAGTATTTT.

The chain couples TRBV11-1 to TRBJ2-5; D might be TRBD2 (5 bases). CDR1 is SGHAT and CDR2 is FQDESV in the germline V gene (reference sequence). The CDR3 runs 14 residues. V was shortened by 5 bases and J by 2 bases, with 12 bases between the two germline ends. Here the CDR3 reads CASSRGSAQETQYF. The CDR3 region has the DNA TGTGCCAGCAGCAGAGGTAGCGCACAAGAGACCCAGTACTTC.

The sample holds a few counts of this clonotype. The chain recombines TRBV2 with TRBJ2-1; the match to TRBD1 covers 8 bases. Germline-derived CDR1 and CDR2 are SNHLY and FYNNEI. Losses at the gene ends were 6 bases for V and 5 bases for J; bases not matched to a gene: 0. This CDR3 is 12 amino acids long. For the CDR3, the DNA is TGTGCCAGCAGGACAGGGGACAATGAGCAGTTCTTC. Protein: CASRTGDNEQFF.

A note on this clonotype: This is likely a read error, given that the CDR3 carries no conserved phenylalanine or tryptophan at its end. The DNA is omitted, as the CDR3 cannot be located on it reliably, and the CDR3 follows TCRdb's listing. The rearrangement links TRBV7-6 to TRBJ1-2. Germline V gives CDR1 SGHVS, CDR2 FNYEAQ. The length of the CDR3 is 13 amino acids, counting both ends. The CDR3 region is CASTLGRVPADTN.

The rearrangement uses TRBV2 and TRBJ2-5; the D is unclear. Germline lookup yields CDR1 SNHLY and CDR2 FYNNEI. The CDR3 covers 11 residues. V lost 7 bases to trimming and J lost 0 bases, with 3 bases between them. CDR3 protein: CASNDQETQYF. The CDR3 DNA reads as TGTGCCAGCAACGACCAAGAGACCCAGTACTTC.

This clonotype appeared a few times. The rearrangement joins TRBV7-3 to TRBJ1-1; the match to TRBD1 covers 7 bases. The CDR3 totals 15 residues. Germline V gene lookup returns CDR1 SGHTA and CDR2 FQGTGA. Unmatched junction bases numbered 8, after V lost 6 bases and J lost 1 base. CDR3 in amino acids: CASSGSGGANTEAFF. The CDR3 DNA reads TGTGCCAGCAGTGGGTCAGGGGGAGCGAACACTGAAGCTTTCTTT. Full variable domain (missing parts from reference TRBV7-3 and TRBJ1-1): GAGVSQTPSNKVTEKGKYVELRCDPISGHTALYWYRQSLGQGPEFLIYFQGTGAADDSGLPNDRFFAVRPEGSVSTLKIQRTERGDSAVYLCASSGSGGANTEAFFGQGTRLTVV.

The chain joins TRBV7-8 to TRBJ1-6; D ambiguous. Trimming took off 3 bases at V and 16 bases at J, with 19 bases between the two ends. The germline V gene encodes CDR1 SGHVS and CDR2 FQNEAQ. The CDR3 runs 14 residues. The CDR3 DNA sequence: TGTGCCAGCAGCTTGAGTGCCGGTAACGCTCCGCTCCACTTT. Protein product: CASSLSAGNAPLHF. Variable domain in full (rest from reference TRBV7-8 and TRBJ1-6): GAGVSQSPRYKVAKRGQDVALRCDPISGHVSLFWYQQALGQGPEFLTYFQNEAQLDKSGLPSDRFFAERPEGSVSTLKIQRTQQEDSAVYLCASSLSAGNAPLHFGNGTRLTVT.

V and J are TRBV9 and TRBJ2-5; D gene unclear. This CDR3 contains 15 residues. From germline, CDR1 is SGDLS and CDR2 YYNGEE. Between the trimmed V and J ends, which lost 0 bases and 9 bases, there was a span of 18 bases. Written as DNA, the CDR3 is TGTGCCAGCAGCGTAGCCACCGCCCGAAATCAGCCCCAGTACTTC. Its translation is CASSVATARNQPQYF.

The chain is built from TRBV10-3 and TRBJ1-1, with a possible D match to TRBD1 (6 bases). The germline V gene encodes CDR1 ENHRY and CDR2 SYGVKD. The CDR3 is made up of 18 amino acids. V was pared by 5 bases and J by 5 bases, with 27 bases between. The CDR3 loop is CAISLRDTTKVGGTEAFF. Written as DNA, the CDR3 is TGTGCCATCAGTCTACGGGACACAACCAAGGTCGGGGGAACTGAAGCTTTCTTT.

The V gene is TRBV14, the J gene TRBJ2-7, with TRBD2 identical over 7 bases. This CDR3 region has 13 residues. The junction had 2 bases not matched to a gene; V was cut back by 6 bases and J by 0 bases. Germline V gene lookup returns CDR1 SGHDN and CDR2 FVKESK. The CDR3 nucleotides are TGTGCCAGCAGACTAGCGTCCTCCTACGAGCAGTACTTC. It translates to CASRLASSYEQYF.

The chain employs TRBV19 and TRBJ1-5; TRBD1 is a possible D gene (5 bases). The CDR3 is made up of 15 amino acids. The germline V gene has CDR1 LNHDA and CDR2 SQIVND (reference sequence). V lost 5 bases to trimming and J lost 0 bases, with 11 bases between them. CDR3 nucleotide sequence: TGTGCCAGTAGTCCCTTGGGGCCTAGCAATCAGCCCCAGCATTTT. Amino acid sequence: CASSPLGPSNQPQHF.

As regards this clonotype: The missing conserved phenylalanine or tryptophan at the end of this CDR3 makes a read error likely. The limits of the CDR3 on the DNA are not certain, so only TCRdb's listed CDR3 is given. The chain couples TRBV7-9 to TRBJ1-6. The germline gives CDR1 SEHNR, CDR2 FQNEAQ (reference sequence). The CDR3 region is 13 residues in length, termini included. The CDR3 protein is CASSLGTRWSLHV.

This clonotype was detected many times. V usage is TRBV7-9 and J usage is TRBJ2-5, with TRBD2 identical over 9 bases. The germline gives CDR1 SEHNR, CDR2 FQNEAQ (reference sequence). The CDR3 contains 17 residues. With 3 bases clipped from V and 5 bases from J, the junction kept 13 bases outside the gene matches. The CDR3 region is CASSFQRSGGSDETQYF. CDR3 in DNA: TGTGCCAGCAGCTTTCAAAGAAGCGGGGGGAGCGATGAGACCCAGTACTTC. Full variable domain (missing parts from reference TRBV7-9 and TRBJ2-5): DTGVSQNPRHKITKRGQNVTFRCDPISEHNRLYWYRQTLGQGPEFLTYFQNEAQLEKSRLLSDRFSAERPKGSFSTLEIQRTEQGDSAMYLCASSFQRSGGSDETQYFGPGTRLLVL.

This clonotype was seen more than once but under ten times. The V call is TRBV7-8, the J call TRBJ1-2; 10 positions agree with TRBD1. The CDR3 contains 14 residues. Trimming took 3 bases from V and 4 from J; bases not matched to a gene: 2. Germline V lookup: CDR1 SGHVS, CDR2 FQNEAQ. In nucleotides, the CDR3 is TGTGCCAGCAGCTTGACAGGGGGCACCTATGGCTACACCTTC. Its translation: CASSLTGGTYGYTF.